This T cell receptor (beta chain) was obtained from a study of cytomegalovirus exposure and HLA in healthy donors. Study observations and caveats: Some V segments, including TRBV6-2 and TRBV6-3, were excluded as indistinguishable. Later analysis demonstrated an association between a missense DCLRE1C variant and TCR beta V- and J-gene trimming. A prior analysis recorded that most TCR beta V segments were productive about 90% or about 30% of the time. CMV antigen specificity was confirmed in vitro for a few CMV-associated chains.

Of note for this clone: Its antigen is currently unknown. Sequence at one end of the junction differs from germline and may be a read error.

Amplification used 60 Vbeta primers and 13 Jbeta primers. The repertoire was sequenced with immunoSEQ multiplex PCR; TCRdb's copy has only in-frame clones and lacks some. This repertoire comprises 100,000 to 150,000 clones; its ten largest clones make up more than 1.5%. CDR1 and CDR2 (germline): SGHRS, YFSETQ. The CDR3 totals 16 residues. The source is a woman between 35 and 50 years old in good health and CMV-seropositive. The material sequenced was PBMCs. The rearrangement uses TRBV5-1 and TRBJ1-1; TRBD1 matches 8 bases. CDR3 sequence (DNA): TGCGCCAGCAGCTTGGAAGGGGACAGGCGGAACACTGAAGCTTCCTTT. It specifies CASSLEGDRRNTEASF.